This T cell receptor beta chain came from a study of regulatory T cells in long-lasting Graves disease. Trimming cost V 1 base and J 2 bases, with 9 bases left between them. Germline V gene sequence: CDR1 MNHEY, CDR2 SMNVEV (reference sequence). The length of the CDR3 is 15 residues. CDR3 regions were amplified by Arm-PCR using iRepertoire HTBI primers to build TCR beta libraries. TCRdb re-derived calls from the multiplex PCR reads in MiXCR, one entry per CDR3 protein. The sample records hundreds of thousands of distinct CDR3 sequences, 16% being singletons. This clonotype was counted a single time. Time point defined: newly diagnosed GD, antithyroid drugs for less than 3 months. The authors made the TCR library using RNA they extracted from PBMCs. Patients all came to the study from an endocrinology department in Xi'an, China. In addition, the sample was reused for a study of T cells in Graves' hyperthyroidism and ophthalmopathy.

This TCR came from a woman aged 35 to 60 with Graves disease. The sequenced sample was peripheral blood mononuclear cells (PBMCs), obtained at new diagnosis, from a patient treated with antithyroid drugs. The rearrangement links TRBV27 to TRBJ1-5, with no clear D. CDR3 sequence reads: CASSLWAAGNQPQHF. Written as DNA, the CDR3 is TGTGCCAGCAGTTTATGGGCAGCTGGCAATCAGCCCCAGCATTTT.